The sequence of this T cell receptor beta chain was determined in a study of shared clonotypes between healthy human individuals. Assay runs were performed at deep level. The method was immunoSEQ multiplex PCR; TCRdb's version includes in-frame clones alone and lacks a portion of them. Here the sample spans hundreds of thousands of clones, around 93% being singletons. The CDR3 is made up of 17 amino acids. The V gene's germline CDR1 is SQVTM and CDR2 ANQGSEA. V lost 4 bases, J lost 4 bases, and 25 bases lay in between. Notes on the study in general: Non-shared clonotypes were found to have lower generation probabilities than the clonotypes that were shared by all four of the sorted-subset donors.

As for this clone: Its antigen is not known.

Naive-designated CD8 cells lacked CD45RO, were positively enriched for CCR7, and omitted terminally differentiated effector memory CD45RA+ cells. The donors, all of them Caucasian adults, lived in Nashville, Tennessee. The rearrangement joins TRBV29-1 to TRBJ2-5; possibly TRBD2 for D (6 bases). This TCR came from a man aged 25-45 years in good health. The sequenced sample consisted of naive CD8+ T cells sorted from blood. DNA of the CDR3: TGCAGCGTTGGGGGGGTATCATATGGGAACCAAGCAGAGACCCAGTACTTC. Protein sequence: CSVGGVSYGNQAETQYF.